This T cell receptor beta chain was retrieved from a study of post-analysis software for immune sequencing data. TCR beta cDNA libraries included unique molecular identifiers. Each CDR3 protein gets one entry after TCRdb re-called the PCR reads with MiXCR. The data hold about 500,000 distinct CDR3 sequences, with under 55% observed a single time. Notes on this clonotype: At one boundary the junction diverges from the germline segment, which might be a read error.

The sample taken for sequencing was blood. The sequence derives from a girl aged 5-17 years with multiple sclerosis.

CDR3 loop: CASGLEQGITDTQYF. In DNA form, the CDR3 reads TGTGCCAGCGGCTTAGAACAGGGGATCACAGATACGCAGTATTTT. The chain recombines TRBV5-6 with TRBJ2-3; TRBD1 matches 7 bases. The germline V gene has CDR1 SGHDT and CDR2 YYEEEE. The CDR3 is 15 residues long.